The 16 T cell receptor beta chains in this list originate from one sample, sequenced in a study of T cells in Graves' hyperthyroidism and ophthalmopathy. Using RNA transcripts as the source, TCR beta CDR3 regions were amplified. HTBI primers were employed in a first-round RT-PCR of the TCR CDR3. Each CDR3 protein is one row after TCRdb ran MiXCR on the multiplex PCR reads. The repertoire holds 300,000 to 400,000 distinct CDR3 sequences, with around 15% as singletons. The sequenced sample was blood. These receptors were collected from a woman aged 25 to 45 with Graves' ophthalmopathy.

This rearrangement joins TRBV6-1 to TRBJ2-1; 9 bases line up with TRBD2. V was clipped by 5 bases and J by 5 bases; unmatched bases: 10. CDR3 size: 16 residues. The germline V gene encodes CDR1 MNHNS and CDR2 SASEGT. The DNA of the CDR3 is TGTGCCAGCAGTTTATTGAGCGGGGGGCCGAACAATGAGCAGTTCTTC. Amino acid sequence: CASSLLSGGPNNEQFF.

A note on this clonotype: A much larger clonotype is one base distant, so this may be a read error. CDR3 coding DNA: TGTGCCAGCAGTTACTCGAAGGTATCCGGGGAGCCGTTTTTT. Protein: CASSYSKVSGEPFF. This chain uses TRBV6-5 with TRBJ2-2; D may be TRBD2 (5 bases). The CDR3 sequence is 14 residues long. Germline assignment: CDR1 MNHEY and CDR2 SVGAGI.

At least ten counts were recorded for this clonotype. DNA for the CDR3: TGCGCCAGCAGCTTGGCCTTGTTTTCGAAAGAGCAGTACTTC. Encoded protein: CASSLALFSKEQYF. The chain recombines TRBV5-1 with TRBJ2-7; D gene uncertain. Per germline, CDR1 SGHRS and CDR2 YFSETQ. The V end lost 0 bases, the J end lost 7 bases, and 14 bases lay between the germline ends. The CDR3 runs to 14 residues.

This clonotype was seen many times. The chain carries TRBV6-1 and TRBJ1-2, with unresolved D. Germline CDR1 reads MNHNS; CDR2 reads SASEGT. V was cut by 5 bases and J by 0 bases, with 10 bases left in between. This CDR3 contains 14 residues. The DNA of the CDR3 is TGTGCCAGCAGTAGGAGTGCAGCTAACTATGGCTACACCTTC. Translation gives CASSRSAANYGYTF.

V and J are TRBV5-1 and TRBJ1-3; D is unclear. This CDR3 has 14 amino acids. Germline V lookup: CDR1 SGHRS, CDR2 YFSETQ. V lost 4 bases and J 0 bases, leaving 8 bases between the germline ends. CDR3 in DNA: TGCGCCAGCAGCACGACGGTCTCTGGAAACACCATATATTTT. Protein: CASSTTVSGNTIYF.

V gene TRBV18 combines with J gene TRBJ1-1, with TRBD1 identical over 8 bases. The CDR3 covers 16 residues. The V gene's germline CDR1 is KGHSH and CDR2 LQKENI. Trimming cost V 3 bases and J 4 bases; bases outside gene matches: 10. CDR3 DNA: TGTGCCAGCTCACCCCAGGGGGCGTTCGTTACCACTGAAGCTTTCTTT. Amino acids: CASSPQGAFVTTEAFF.

This clonotype was picked up a small number of times. This sequence joins TRBV3-1 and TRBJ2-6; D gene uncertain. This CDR3 has 18 amino acids. Trimming removed 3 bases at V and 0 bases at J, with 15 bases between. The germline V gene has CDR1 LGHDT and CDR2 YNNKEL (reference sequence). The chain's CDR3 is CASSQVRRSDSGANVLTF. The CDR3 DNA reads TGTGCCAGCAGCCAGGTCCGTCGGTCGGACTCTGGGGCCAACGTCCTGACTTTC.

This clonotype was found many times. The chain carries TRBV7-2 and TRBJ1-5; D call uncertain. Deletions cut 8 bases from V and 6 bases from J, with 11 bases between. This CDR3 is 12 amino acids long. Germline V lookup: CDR1 SGHTA, CDR2 FQGNSA. The CDR3, as DNA: TGTGCCAGCGGACTCCCGGGTCAGCCCCAGCATTTT. This codes for CASGLPGQPQHF.

This clonotype was detected ten times or more. The genes are TRBV28 and TRBJ1-1; no reliable D call. Trimming cost V 4 bases and J 1 base, with 7 bases left between them. Germline CDR1 is MDHEN and CDR2 is SYDVKM. CDR3 length: 13 residues. The CDR3 DNA follows: TGTGCCAGCAGTTGGAGCCAGAACACTGAAGCTTTCTTT. Protein: CASSWSQNTEAFF. The entire variable domain, with the rest obtained from reference TRBV28 and TRBJ1-1, is as follows: DVKVTQSSRYLVKRTGEKVFLECVQDMDHENMFWYRQDPGLGLRLIYFSYDVKMKEKGDIPEGYSVSREKKERFSLILESASTNQTSMYLCASSWSQNTEAFFGQGTRLTVV.

V gene TRBV19 combines with J gene TRBJ2-3; the D is unclear. The length of the CDR3 is 14 residues. The germline CDR1 and CDR2 sequences are LNHDA and SQIVND (reference sequence). Trimming pared 7 bases from V and 0 bases from J, leaving 11 bases between. The CDR3 region is CASTGITSTDTQYF. The CDR3, as DNA: TGTGCCAGTACAGGAATCACTAGCACAGATACGCAGTATTTT.

This clonotype was observed a handful of times. The chain employs TRBV7-9 and TRBJ1-2; the D gene is possibly TRBD1 (5 bases). Germline CDR1 is SEHNR and CDR2 is FQNEAQ (reference sequence). The CDR3 is made up of 17 amino acids. Trimming took off 2 bases at V and 13 bases at J, with 29 bases between the two ends. The chain's CDR3 is CASSLNPRGRPSLASTF. The CDR3 nucleotides are TGTGCCAGCAGCTTAAACCCGCGGGGGAGGCCAAGTTTGGCCAGCACCTTC. The whole variable domain, remainder taken from reference TRBV7-9 and TRBJ1-2, is DTGVSQNPRHKITKRGQNVTFRCDPISEHNRLYWYRQTLGQGPEFLTYFQNEAQLEKSRLLSDRFSAERPKGSFSTLEIQRTEQGDSAMYLCASSLNPRGRPSLASTFGSGTRLTVV.

Ten or more counts support this clonotype. The genes are TRBV12-3 or TRBV12-4 and TRBJ1-2; D is unclear. With 6 bases removed from V and 4 bases from J, the gap between germline ends came to 21 bases. CDR3 length equals 16 residues. The CDR3 is CASSRRTSDTSYGYTF. CDR3 sequence (DNA): TGTGCCAGCAGCCGCCGGACGTCAGACACGAGCTATGGCTACACCTTC.

This clonotype was seen ten or more times. One end of the junction is discordant with germline, which a read error may explain. The rearrangement links TRBV2 to TRBJ1-3, with D unclear. Germline V gene sequence: CDR1 SNHLY, CDR2 FYNNEI. CDR3 size: 14 residues. The CDR3 is CASGDSSSGNTIYF. DNA of the CDR3: TGTGCCAGCGGTGACTCATCCTCTGGAAACACCATATATTTT.

Many counts were recorded for this clonotype. This rearrangement joins TRBV6-1 to TRBJ1-1; D unresolved. Germline CDR1 reads MNHNS; CDR2 reads SASEGT. This CDR3 has 12 residues. V was shortened by 9 bases and J by 6 bases, with 14 bases between the two germline ends. The CDR3 spells CASSRGSAEAFF. The CDR3 DNA reads as TGTGCCAGTTCACGGGGAAGTGCTGAAGCTTTCTTT.

Regarding this clonotype: This may come from a read error, since a much larger clone is one base off. The chain recombines TRBV6-2 or TRBV6-3 with TRBJ2-1; 10 positions match TRBD1. The germline V gene has CDR1 MNHEY and CDR2 SVGEGT. After removal of 7 bases from V and 10 bases from J, the junction contained 13 bases not matched to a gene. CDR3 length equals 15 residues. The CDR3 loop is CASTYSGTGVGEQFF. The CDR3 DNA follows: TGTGCCAGCACCTACTCCGGGACAGGGGTCGGGGAGCAGTTCTTC.

This clonotype was counted ten times or more. This chain joins TRBV6-1 and TRBJ2-1; 7 bases fit TRBD1. Germline V lookup: CDR1 MNHNS, CDR2 SASEGT. After removal of 6 bases from V and 5 bases from J, the junction contained 4 bases not matched to a gene. This CDR3 comprises 13 residues. The CDR3 sequence: CASSPGQNNEQFF. The DNA for the CDR3 is TGTGCCAGCAGCCCGGGACAGAACAATGAGCAGTTCTTC.